This is a list of T cell receptor beta chains from one sample in a study of beta chain features in type 1 diabetes. Sequenced by immunoSEQ multiplex PCR; TCRdb stores in-frame clones only, minus some. The sample carries about 900,000 clones, 17% recorded once. Sequencing used naive CD4+ T cells from blood. The receptors were gathered from a woman in her late teens or twenties in good health. Both conserved end residues are part of each CDR3. Each record gives: clone size, D gene, J gene, V gene, CDR3 protein, CDR3 DNA. The D gene is left open where the match is weak. Only part of the rows carry a size: once, few, many, or a class if the clone is expanded.

abundance: few
d_gene: TRBD2
j_gene: TRBJ2-3
v_gene: TRBV18
CDR3aa: CASSPTASGADTQYF
CDR3nt: TGTGCCAGCTCACCAACCGCTAGCGGTGCAGATACGCAGTATTTT

abundance: NA
d_gene: NA
j_gene: TRBJ2-4
v_gene: TRBV7-8
CDR3aa: CASSYRPRGIQYF
CDR3nt: TGTGCCAGCAGCTATAGGCCGAGGGGCATTCAGTACTTC

abundance: few
d_gene: NA
j_gene: TRBJ2-2
v_gene: TRBV19
CDR3aa: CASSIYTGELFF
CDR3nt: TGTGCCAGTAGTATCTACACCGGGGAGCTGTTTTTT

abundance: NA
d_gene: NA
j_gene: TRBJ2-7
v_gene: TRBV2
CDR3aa: CASSRTSYEQYF
CDR3nt: TGTGCCAGCAGCCGCACCTCCTACGAGCAGTACTTC

abundance: few
d_gene: TRBD2
j_gene: TRBJ2-7
v_gene: TRBV25-1
CDR3aa: CASRVAGSYEQYF
CDR3nt: TGTGCCAGCAGAGTAGCGGGATCCTACGAGCAGTACTTC

abundance: NA
d_gene: NA
j_gene: TRBJ2-5
v_gene: TRBV7-3
CDR3aa: CASSFGTEETQYF
CDR3nt: TGTGCCAGCAGCTTCGGTACCGAAGAGACCCAGTACTTC

abundance: few
d_gene: NA
j_gene: TRBJ2-5
v_gene: TRBV2
CDR3aa: CASSEKETQYF
CDR3nt: TGTGCCAGCAGTGAAAAAGAGACCCAGTACTTC

abundance: once
d_gene: NA
j_gene: TRBJ1-2
v_gene: TRBV19
CDR3aa: CASSSSWDRGYTF
CDR3nt: TGTGCCAGTAGCTCTTCGTGGGATCGTGGCTACACCTTC

abundance: NA
d_gene: TRBD2
j_gene: TRBJ2-3
v_gene: TRBV7-9
CDR3aa: CASRLAGGITDTQYF
CDR3nt: TGTGCCAGCAGACTAGCGGGAGGAATCACAGATACGCAGTATTTT

abundance: NA
d_gene: NA
j_gene: TRBJ2-7
v_gene: TRBV28
CDR3aa: CASSSSFELYEQYF
CDR3nt: TGTGCCAGCAGTTCGTCTTTTGAATTGTACGAGCAGTACTTC

abundance: few
d_gene: NA
j_gene: TRBJ2-3
v_gene: TRBV5-1
CDR3aa: CASSLEWSTDTQYF
CDR3nt: TGCGCCAGCAGCTTGGAGTGGAGCACAGATACGCAGTATTTT

abundance: few
d_gene: TRBD2
j_gene: TRBJ2-7
v_gene: TRBV6-5
CDR3aa: CASSYSMSSGSYEQYF
CDR3nt: TGTGCCAGCAGTTACTCGATGTCTAGCGGGAGTTACGAGCAGTACTTC

abundance: few
d_gene: NA
j_gene: TRBJ1-1
v_gene: TRBV4-3
CDR3aa: CASSQVQDDAAFF
CDR3nt: TGCGCCAGCAGCCAAGTACAGGACGATGCAGCTTTCTTT

abundance: once
d_gene: TRBD1
j_gene: TRBJ1-4
v_gene: TRBV5-4
CDR3aa: CASSPGQRNEKLFF
CDR3nt: TGTGCCAGCAGCCCGGGACAGAGGAATGAAAAACTGTTTTTT

abundance: few
d_gene: NA
j_gene: TRBJ2-3
v_gene: TRBV5-1
CDR3aa: CASSFTDTQYF
CDR3nt: TGCGCCAGCAGCTTCACAGATACGCAGTATTTT

abundance: few
d_gene: NA
j_gene: TRBJ2-1
v_gene: TRBV27
CDR3aa: CASSFRVGEQFF
CDR3nt: TGTGCCAGCAGCTTCAGGGTAGGGGAGCAGTTCTTC

abundance: once
d_gene: TRBD1
j_gene: TRBJ2-5
v_gene: TRBV19
CDR3aa: CASRTDRGMGTQYF
CDR3nt: TGTGCCAGTAGAACCGACAGGGGTATGGGGACCCAGTACTTC

abundance: few
d_gene: NA
j_gene: TRBJ2-7
v_gene: TRBV5-6
CDR3aa: CATHRARDYEQYF
CDR3nt: TGTGCCACCCATCGGGCCAGGGACTACGAGCAGTACTTC

abundance: NA
d_gene: TRBD1
j_gene: TRBJ1-4
v_gene: TRBV2
CDR3aa: CASSPTGEWATRLYEKLFF
CDR3nt: TGTGCCAGCAGTCCCACAGGGGAGTGGGCCACAAGGTTATATGAAAAACTGTTTTTT

abundance: NA
d_gene: NA
j_gene: TRBJ1-1
v_gene: TRBV18
CDR3aa: CASHQGMNTEAFF
CDR3nt: TGTGCCAGTCACCAGGGCATGAACACTGAAGCTTTCTTT

abundance: NA
d_gene: TRBD1
j_gene: TRBJ2-1
v_gene: TRBV7-9
CDR3aa: CASSYGQGANEQFF
CDR3nt: TGTGCCAGCAGCTACGGACAGGGGGCAAATGAGCAGTTCTTC

abundance: NA
d_gene: NA
j_gene: TRBJ1-1
v_gene: TRBV4-2
CDR3aa: CASSQDSGNTEAFF
CDR3nt: TGTGCCAGCAGCCAAGATTCTGGGAACACTGAAGCTTTCTTT